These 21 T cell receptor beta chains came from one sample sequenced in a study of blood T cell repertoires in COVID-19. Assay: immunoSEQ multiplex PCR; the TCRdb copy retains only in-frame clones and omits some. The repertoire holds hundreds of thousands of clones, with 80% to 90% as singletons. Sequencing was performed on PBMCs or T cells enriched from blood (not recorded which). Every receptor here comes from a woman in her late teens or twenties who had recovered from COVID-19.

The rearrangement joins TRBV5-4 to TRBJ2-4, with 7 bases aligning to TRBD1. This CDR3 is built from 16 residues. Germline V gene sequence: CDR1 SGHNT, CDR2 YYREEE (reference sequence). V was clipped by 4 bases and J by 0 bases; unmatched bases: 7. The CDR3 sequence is CASSQGQKIAKNIQYF. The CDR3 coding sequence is TGTGCCAGCAGCCAGGGACAGAAAATAGCCAAAAACATTCAGTACTTC.

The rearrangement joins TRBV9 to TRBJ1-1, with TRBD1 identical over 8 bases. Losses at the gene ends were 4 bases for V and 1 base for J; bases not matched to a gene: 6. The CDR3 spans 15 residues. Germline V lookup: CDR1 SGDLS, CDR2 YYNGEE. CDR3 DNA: TGTGCCAGCAGCCCCCCACAGGGGGGGAACACTGAAGCTTTCTTT. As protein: CASSPPQGGNTEAFF. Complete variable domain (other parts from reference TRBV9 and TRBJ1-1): DSGVTQTPKHLITATGQRVTLRCSPRSGDLSVYWYQQSLDQGLQFLIQYYNGEERAKGNILERFSAQQFPDLHSELNLSSLELGDSALYFCASSPPQGGNTEAFFGQGTRLTVV.

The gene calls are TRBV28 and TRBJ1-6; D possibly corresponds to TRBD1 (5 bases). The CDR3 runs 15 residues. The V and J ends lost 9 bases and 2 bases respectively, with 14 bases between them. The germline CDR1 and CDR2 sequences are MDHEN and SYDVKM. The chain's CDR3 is CASRPGKAYNSPLHF. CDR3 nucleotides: TGTGCCAGTAGGCCAGGGAAGGCCTATAATTCACCCCTCCACTTT.

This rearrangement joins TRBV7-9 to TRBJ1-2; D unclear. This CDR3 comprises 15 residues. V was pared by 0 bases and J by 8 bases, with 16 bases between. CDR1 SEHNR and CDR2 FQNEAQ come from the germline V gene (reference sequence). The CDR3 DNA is TGTGCCAGCAGCTTAGCGCGGGTTGGAGGGTACGGCTACACCTTC. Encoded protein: CASSLARVGGYGYTF.

Here the CDR3 reads CASSPVQGAAGYTEAFF. The CDR3 DNA follows: TGTGCCAGCAGCCCCGTGCAGGGGGCGGCGGGATACACTGAAGCTTTCTTT. The genes are TRBV6-2 or TRBV6-3 and TRBJ1-1, with TRBD1 matching 8 bases. This CDR3 region has 17 residues. V gave up 6 bases and J gave up 3 bases; unmatched junction bases: 15. Germline CDR1 and CDR2: MNHEY and SVGEGT.

The CDR3 sequence: CASLGGSTYEQYF. The CDR3 bases are TGTGCCAGCTTAGGAGGCAGTACCTACGAGCAGTACTTC. The rearrangement uses TRBV12-3 or TRBV12-4 and TRBJ2-7, with D perhaps TRBD2 (5 bases). This CDR3 contains 13 residues. Trimming pared 8 bases from V and 2 bases from J, leaving 13 bases between.

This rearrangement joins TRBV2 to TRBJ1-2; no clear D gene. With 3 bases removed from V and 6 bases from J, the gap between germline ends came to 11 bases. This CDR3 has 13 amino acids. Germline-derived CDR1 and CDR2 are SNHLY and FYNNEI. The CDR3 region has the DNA TGTGCCAGCAGTGAGGTTAGCCGTGATGGCTACACCTTC. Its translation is CASSEVSRDGYTF.

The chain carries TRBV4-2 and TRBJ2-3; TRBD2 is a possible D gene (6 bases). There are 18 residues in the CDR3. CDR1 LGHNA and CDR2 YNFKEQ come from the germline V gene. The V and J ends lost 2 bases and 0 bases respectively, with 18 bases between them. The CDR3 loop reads CASSQRWEAGSSTDTQYF. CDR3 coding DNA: TGTGCCAGCAGCCAACGGTGGGAGGCAGGATCTAGCACAGATACGCAGTATTTT.

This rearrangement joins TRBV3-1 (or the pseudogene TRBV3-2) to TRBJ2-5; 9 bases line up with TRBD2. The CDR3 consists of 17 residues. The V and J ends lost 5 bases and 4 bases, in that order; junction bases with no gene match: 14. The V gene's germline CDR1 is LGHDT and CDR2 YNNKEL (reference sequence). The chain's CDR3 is CASSYMTRAGGLETQYF. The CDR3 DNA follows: TGTGCCAGCAGCTATATGACTAGAGCGGGGGGATTAGAGACCCAGTACTTC.

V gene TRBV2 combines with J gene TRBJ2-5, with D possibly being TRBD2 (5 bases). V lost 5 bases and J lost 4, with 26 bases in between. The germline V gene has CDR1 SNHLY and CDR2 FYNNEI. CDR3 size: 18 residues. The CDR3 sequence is CASSLRRTLNRPGETQYF. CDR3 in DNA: TGTGCCAGCAGTCTCCGGCGGACTCTTAACCGGCCTGGAGAGACCCAGTACTTC.

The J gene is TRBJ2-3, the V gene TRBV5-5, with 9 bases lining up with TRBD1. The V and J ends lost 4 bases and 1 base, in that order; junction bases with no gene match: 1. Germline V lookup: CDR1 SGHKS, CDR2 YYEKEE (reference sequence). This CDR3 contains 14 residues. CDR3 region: CASSRDRGTDTQYF. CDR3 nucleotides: TGTGCCAGCAGCCGGGACAGGGGCACAGATACGCAGTATTTT. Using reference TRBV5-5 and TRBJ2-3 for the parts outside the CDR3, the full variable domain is DAGVTQSPTHLIKTRGQQVTLRCSPISGHKSVSWYQQVLGQGPQFIFQYYEKEERGRGNFPDRFSARQFPNYSSELNVNALLLGDSALYLCASSRDRGTDTQYFGPGTRLTVL.

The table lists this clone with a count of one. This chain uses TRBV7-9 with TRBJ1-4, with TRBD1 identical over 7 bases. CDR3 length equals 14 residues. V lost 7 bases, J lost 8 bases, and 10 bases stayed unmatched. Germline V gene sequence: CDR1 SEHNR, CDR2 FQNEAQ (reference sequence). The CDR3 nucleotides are TGTGCCAGCACCAAGACAGGGATCGGGGAAAAACTGTTTTTT. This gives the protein CASTKTGIGEKLFF.

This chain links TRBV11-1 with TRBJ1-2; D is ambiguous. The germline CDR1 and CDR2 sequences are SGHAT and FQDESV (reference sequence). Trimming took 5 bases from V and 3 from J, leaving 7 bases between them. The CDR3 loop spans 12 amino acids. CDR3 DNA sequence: TGTGCCAGCAGCCAGCGGTACTATGGCTACACCTTC. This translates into CASSQRYYGYTF. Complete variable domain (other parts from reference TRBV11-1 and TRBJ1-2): EAEVAQSPRYKITEKSQAVAFWCDPISGHATLYWYRQILGQGPELLVQFQDESVVDDSQLPKDRFSAERLKGVDSTLKIQPAELGDSAMYLCASSQRYYGYTFGSGTRLTVV.

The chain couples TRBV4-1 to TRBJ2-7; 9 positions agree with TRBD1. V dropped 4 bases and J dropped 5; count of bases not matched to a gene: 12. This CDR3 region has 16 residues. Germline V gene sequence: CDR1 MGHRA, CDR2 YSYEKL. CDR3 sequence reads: CASSPINRGRSHEQYF. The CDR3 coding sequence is TGCGCCAGCAGCCCCATCAACAGGGGGCGCAGCCACGAGCAGTACTTC.

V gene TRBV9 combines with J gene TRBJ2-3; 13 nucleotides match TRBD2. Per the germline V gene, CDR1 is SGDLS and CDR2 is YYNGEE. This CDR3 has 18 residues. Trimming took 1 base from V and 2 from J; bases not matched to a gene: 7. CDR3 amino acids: CASSVRTSGGPITDTQYF. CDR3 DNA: TGTGCCAGCAGCGTAAGGACTAGCGGGGGCCCTATCACAGATACGCAGTATTTT.

The CDR3 nucleotides read TGTGCCAGCAGCTTACAGGTTTGGATAGATCGGTGGAACTATGGCTACACCTTC. Translating gives CASSLQVWIDRWNYGYTF. The V gene is TRBV11-3, the J gene TRBJ1-2; D gene ambiguous. Germline V gene sequence: CDR1 SGHNT, CDR2 YENEEA. The CDR3 spans 18 residues. Between the trimmed V and J ends, which lost 2 bases and 2 bases, there was a span of 21 bases.

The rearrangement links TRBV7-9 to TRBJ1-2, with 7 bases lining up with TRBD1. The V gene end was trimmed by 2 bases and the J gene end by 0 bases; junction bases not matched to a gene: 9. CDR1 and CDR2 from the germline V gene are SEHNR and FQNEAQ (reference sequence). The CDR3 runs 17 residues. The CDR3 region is CASSLLSGQDPNYGYTF. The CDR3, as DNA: TGTGCCAGCAGCTTACTCTCAGGACAGGACCCTAACTATGGCTACACCTTC.

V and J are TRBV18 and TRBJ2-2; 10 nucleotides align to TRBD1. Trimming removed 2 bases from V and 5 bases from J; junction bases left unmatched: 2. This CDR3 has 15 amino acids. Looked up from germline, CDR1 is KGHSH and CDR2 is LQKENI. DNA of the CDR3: TGTGCCAGCTCACCAGACAGGGGGCATACCGGGGAGCTGTTTTTT. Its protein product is CASSPDRGHTGELFF.

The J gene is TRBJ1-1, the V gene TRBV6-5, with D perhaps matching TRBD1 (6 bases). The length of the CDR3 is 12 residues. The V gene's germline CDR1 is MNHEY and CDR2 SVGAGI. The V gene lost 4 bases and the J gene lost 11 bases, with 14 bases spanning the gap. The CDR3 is CASSFSRGMAFF. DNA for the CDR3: TGTGCCAGCAGTTTTTCCAGGGGAATGGCTTTCTTT.

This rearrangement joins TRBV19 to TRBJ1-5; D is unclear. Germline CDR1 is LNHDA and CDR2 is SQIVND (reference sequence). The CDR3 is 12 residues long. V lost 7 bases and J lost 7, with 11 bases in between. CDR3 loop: CASTTGDQPQHF. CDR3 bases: TGTGCCAGTACCACCGGAGACCAGCCCCAGCATTTT.

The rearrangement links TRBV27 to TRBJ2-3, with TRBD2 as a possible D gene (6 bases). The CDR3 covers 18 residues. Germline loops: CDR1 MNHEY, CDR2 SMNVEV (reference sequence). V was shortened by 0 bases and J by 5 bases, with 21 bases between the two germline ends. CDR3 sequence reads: CASSLSFGGVGVRDTQYF. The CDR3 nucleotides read TGTGCCAGCAGTTTATCTTTCGGGGGAGTCGGGGTTCGAGATACGCAGTATTTT.